This TCR beta chain was captured in a study of CD8 T cells in ankylosing spondylitis. Study-wide results and caveats: Several of the motif variants were reported before in synovial fluid and blood from reactive arthritis. Matched ankylosing spondylitis synovial fluid reportedly contained a significantly enriched population of disease-linked clones.

This clonotype was seen repeatedly, ten times or more. Its target is unknown. One entry per CDR3 protein results from TCRdb running MiXCR on the 5' RACE reads. In the table there are roughly 200,000 distinct CDR3 sequences, 20% to 30% of which are singletons. V trimming: 0 bases; J trimming: 4 bases; junction bases outside the gene matches: 2. CDR1 is SGHRS, CDR2 YFSETQ, per germline. CDR3 length equals 15 residues. Sequencing input: blood, either unsorted or a sorted T cell fraction (not recorded which). This TCR came from a male donor with ankylosing spondylitis or in good health (not recorded which). V usage is TRBV5-1 and J usage is TRBJ2-1, with 9 bases fitting TRBD1. CDR3 DNA: TGCGCCAGCAGCTTGGATGGGACAGGGTACAATGAGCAGTTCTTC. It yields the protein CASSLDGTGYNEQFF.